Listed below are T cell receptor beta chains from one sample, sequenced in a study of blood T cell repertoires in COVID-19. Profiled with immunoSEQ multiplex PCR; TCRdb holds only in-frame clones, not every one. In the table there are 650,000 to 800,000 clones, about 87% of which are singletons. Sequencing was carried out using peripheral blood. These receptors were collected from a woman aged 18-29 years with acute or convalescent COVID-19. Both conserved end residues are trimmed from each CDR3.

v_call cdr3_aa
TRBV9 ASSAPGQGADTQY
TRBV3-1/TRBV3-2 ASSHWDRANYGYT
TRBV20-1 SAIQDSQQY
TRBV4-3 ASSQDETGTQY
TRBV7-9 ASSPRQSYEQY
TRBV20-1 SASSRPLNEQF
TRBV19 ASSRVGDTEAF
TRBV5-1 ASSLLGPGEGYT
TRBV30 AWSPRTSYGYT
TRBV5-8 ASSFESLNTDTQY
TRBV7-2 ASSLVEGNTIY
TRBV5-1 ASSLNTGQGNTIY
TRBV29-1 SVEEVRGTEAF
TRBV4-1 ASSQDPGTEGYGYT
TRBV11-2 ASSSTDTQY
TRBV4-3 ASSQDRGSWTGFFADTQY
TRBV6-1 ASSETVSGNTIY
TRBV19 ASSARTSGGTL
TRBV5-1 ASSLIAGNTEAF
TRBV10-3 AISRQSAYEQY
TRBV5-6 ASTLRRTGFSNEEF
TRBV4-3 ASSQDGERGAPLVYEQY
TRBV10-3 AISVQGDKEQF
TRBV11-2 ASSLSGAGNQPQH
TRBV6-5 AGGGSTDTQY